This TCR beta chain was observed in a study of regulatory T cells in long-lasting Graves disease (dated by TCRdb to 2020 to 2023). A note on the overall study: Antithyroid drugs had been taken for less than 3 months by newly diagnosed Graves' disease patients. Peripheral blood TCR sequencing and RNA sequencing compared persistent Graves' disease patients with newly diagnosed Graves' disease patients. The study was registered as a clinical trial and conducted in China. A total of roughly 35 samples were covered by TCR sequencing, comprising around 13 persistent and 20 newly diagnosed Graves' disease patients. The study at large found these results: Compared with newly diagnosed patients, persistent Graves' disease patients had lower TCR Shannon entropy and fewer highly expanded clones, which suggests clonal expansion. Persistent patients shared more public clonotypes among themselves (around 3,000) than newly diagnosed patients did (over 950). Sequencing and analysis were limited to the TCR beta chain. Persistent disease showed preferential use of TRBV28, TRBJ1-2 and TRBJ2-5, whereas newly diagnosed disease favored TRBV20-1 and TRBJ2-1. Peripheral blood alone was examined, since thyroid tissue, which constituted the primary lesion, could not be accessed. The small sample size was acknowledged by the authors as a limitation that may reduce accuracy.

This clonotype was seen a few times. Its antigen remains unidentified. No much larger clonotype is one base removed from it; base qualities were not supplied. To prepare the library, multiplex PCR was applied. The reads were generated on an Illumina HiSeq 4000. iRepertoire HTBI primers and Arm-PCR amplification of CDR3 regions were used to construct TCR beta libraries. Before sequencing, the PCR products underwent gel purification. Per the original workflow: Gene usage analysis of CDR3 amino acid clonotypes used the roughly 62 TRBV and more than 13 TRBJ segments found across samples. COPE and FqMerger were used to merge the filtered high-quality paired reads into contigs. BLAST was used to align contigs to the IMGT TRBV, TRBD and TRBJ reference genes, and CDR3 was defined following IMGT. Clonotypes above 0.1% frequency were classified as highly expanded clones. Shannon entropy served as the measure of repertoire diversity, while the Gini coefficient captured V-J evenness. Clonotypes shared by more than one individual were considered public. The public reads were reanalyzed by TCRdb: fastp trimming at Q25, MiXCR alignment, in-frame beta chains only. Identical CDR3 proteins give one entry, which carries the most common genes and DNA. TCRdb's processing, not the authors' own work, is the source of the V and J calls. This sample is represented by roughly 520,000 distinct CDR3 sequences; around 11% of them were singletons. Together, the top ten hold more than 8% of the sample.

This specimen's time point label, interpreted: newly diagnosed GD, antithyroid drugs for less than 3 months. For both TCR sequencing and RNA sequencing, RNA was extracted from PBMCs using TRIzol. The diagnosis of Graves' disease was made according to American Thyroid Association guidelines. The patients came from an endocrinology department in Xi'an, China. Each patient gave around 9.2 milliliters of peripheral blood, collected in an EDTA anticoagulant tube. PBMCs were isolated by Ficoll Paque Plus density gradient separation without further T cell sorting. RNA quality was checked with an Agilent 2100 Bioanalyzer and agarose gel, and concentration with a NanoDrop 2000. The junction shows trimming of 7 bases on V and 8 bases on J, and the gene matches do not reach 0 bases of it. The germline V gene gives CDR1 as KGHDR and CDR2 as SFDVKD. Its CDR3 holds 11 amino acids, cysteine through phenylalanine. The kept DNA is CDR3 alone, 33 bases in frame from the first base.

These data were also filed under a second study, of T cells in Graves' hyperthyroidism and ophthalmopathy. Per the second study: Stable Graves' hyperthyroidism was defined as the absence of progression to ophthalmopathy over 18 months of follow-up. Hyperthyroidism patients were aged 18 to 65 years and newly diagnosed, with disease duration of less than 2 months. Any patient with an uncontrolled infection, another autoimmune disease, pregnancy or lactation was excluded. Diagnoses were established on the basis of clinical symptoms, serum thyroxine and TRAb, thyroid ultrasound, and orbital computed tomography. The first round of RT-PCR for the TCR CDR3 was performed with the HTBI primer set and the Qiagen OneStep RT-PCR kit. Blood samples also contained most of the expanded thyroid clonotypes (frequency above 0.001), which suggests that blood repertoires may reflect thyroid immune responses. Ophthalmopathy was separated from stable hyperthyroidism by a 13 V-J signature model, with 87.88% sensitivity and roughly 81% specificity obtained in cross-validation and 80%/75% obtained in testing. In validation, the model predicted progression to ophthalmopathy a median of about 6 months before onset, with approximately 71% sensitivity and 72.22% specificity. TCR V-J signatures able to tell the groups apart were searched for in a discovery cohort of 90 to 100 patients, of whom roughly 42 had Graves' ophthalmopathy and 55 to 65 had stable Graves' hyperthyroidism. Whether ophthalmopathy could be predicted prospectively was tested in an independent validation cohort made up of some 20 hyperthyroidism patients plus 17 patients who later progressed to ophthalmopathy. The 100 discovery patients were randomly split 7:3 into training and test sets. In addition, the study compared T-cell repertoires in thyroid tissue and in blood from a handful of Graves' hyperthyroidism patients. After sampling, hyperthyroidism patients received methimazole starting at 30 mg daily, and ophthalmopathy patients received high-dose intravenous methylprednisolone. A second multiplex PCR round built the libraries, followed by size selection and purification. Libraries were sequenced paired-end with 100 bp reads on an Illumina HiSeq2000. SOAPnuke was used to process the raw data, removing reads that contained adapters or uncalled bases, had a mean Phred below 15, or lacked an exact match to the constant primer or identifier. High-quality paired reads were merged using COPE v1.2.5, and each unique nucleotide sequence was defined as a clonotype. MiTCR v1.1 was used to align clonotypes to the IMGT TRBV, TRBD and TRBJ reference segments. The analysis included only V-J combinations with a frequency above 0.0001, which together covered more than 98% of the repertoires. The TCS score was defined as F50 (clonal expansion) divided by E x V (chaos), with BLOSUM62-based TCRdist calculated between CDR3 peptides within each V-J. Welch's t-statistics and random forest reduced fewer than 550 V-J features to some 14, which were used in a naive Bayes classifier (R e1071). No statistical method was used to set the sample size in advance, and investigators knew the group allocation. The paper reports TCR Vbeta CDR3 sequencing of 130 to 150 peripheral blood samples: around 45 ophthalmopathy, about 75 hyperthyroidism and about 17 progressor patients.

The clonotype originates from a woman aged 25-40 years with Graves disease. Donor details come from another sample of the same person, matched by shared clones. The starting material was peripheral blood mononuclear cells (PBMCs), obtained at new diagnosis, from a patient treated with antithyroid drugs. The chain links TRBV24-1 with TRBJ2-2; 7 bases in the junction line up with TRBD2. The CDR3 loop reads CATRAGGELFF. The sequenced DNA: TGTGCCACCAGAGCGGGAGGGGAGCTGTTTTTT.